These 26 T cell receptor beta chains were all obtained from the same sample, sequenced in a study of blood T cell repertoires in COVID-19. Generated by immunoSEQ multiplex PCR, the TCRdb table keeps only in-frame clones and is missing some. The sample holds some 280,000 clones; approximately 89% are singletons and the top ten take about 12%. The sample taken for sequencing was peripheral blood. These TCRs come from a woman aged 55-75 years with acute or convalescent COVID-19.

V gene TRBV10-3 combines with J gene TRBJ1-4; D perhaps matches TRBD1 (5 bases). This CDR3 region has 14 residues. CDR1 ENHRY and CDR2 SYGVKD come from the germline V gene. V gave up 4 bases and J gave up 4 bases, with 10 bases separating them. CDR3 residues: CAISAGLSNEKLFF. The CDR3 DNA follows: TGTGCCATCAGTGCAGGGTTGAGTAATGAAAAACTGTTTTTT.

The rearrangement uses TRBV6-5 and TRBJ2-7; 10 positions agree with TRBD1. CDR3 size: 13 residues. The ends lost 6 bases at V and 4 bases at J; junction bases unmatched: 3. Germline lookup yields CDR1 MNHEY and CDR2 SVGAGI. The chain's CDR3 is CASRDRGLYEQYF. CDR3 bases: TGTGCCAGCAGGGACAGGGGGTTGTACGAGCAGTACTTC.

The chain recombines TRBV5-6 with TRBJ2-5; D unresolved. V gave up 4 bases and J gave up 1 base, with 11 bases separating them. The CDR3 length is 14 residues. The germline V gene encodes CDR1 SGHDT and CDR2 YYEEEE. CDR3 DNA: TGTGCCAGCAGCCCCTTAAAGCCCCAAGAGACCCAGTACTTC. As protein: CASSPLKPQETQYF.

The chain employs TRBV6-6 and TRBJ2-6; D is unclear. CDR1 and CDR2 (germline): MNHNY, SVGAGI (reference sequence). The CDR3 contains 15 residues. Trimming pared 5 bases from V and 0 bases from J, leaving 8 bases between. The CDR3 region is CASSLRVSGANVLTF. CDR3 in DNA: TGTGCCAGCAGTCTACGGGTCTCTGGGGCCAACGTCCTGACTTTC.

As for this clone: Mismatch with germline at one junction end may stem from a read error. The rearrangement joins TRBV4-1 to TRBJ1-4, with D possibly matching TRBD1 (5 bases). The CDR3 is made up of 14 amino acids. Per the germline V gene, CDR1 is MGHRA and CDR2 is YSYEKL. The CDR3 DNA follows: TGCGCCAGCAGTCAAGCTTTCAGGGATGAAAAACTGTTTTTT. Protein sequence: CASSQAFRDEKLFF.

This clone was seen a single time. The V and J genes are TRBV5-1 and TRBJ2-1; D may be TRBD2 (6 bases). The CDR3 consists of 15 residues. Trimming cost V 0 bases and J 6 bases, with 13 bases left between them. Germline CDR1 SGHRS, CDR2 YFSETQ. The CDR3, as DNA: TGCGCCAGCAGCTTGGCCGACTCCGGGGGCAATGAGCAGTTCTTC. This codes for CASSLADSGGNEQFF.

This chain links TRBV7-9 with TRBJ2-5; a possible D gene is TRBD2 (6 bases). The CDR3 is made up of 17 amino acids. Germline CDR1 and CDR2: SEHNR and FQNEAQ (reference sequence). Trimming removed 5 bases at V and 2 bases at J, with 21 bases between. The CDR3 coding sequence is TGTGCCAGCAGCCCCCGGGACTCCCCCGTTGGACAAGAGACCCAGTACTTC. Protein sequence: CASSPRDSPVGQETQYF. Combining the CDR3 with reference TRBV7-9 and TRBJ2-5 gives the whole variable domain DTGVSQNPRHKITKRGQNVTFRCDPISEHNRLYWYRQTLGQGPEFLTYFQNEAQLEKSRLLSDRFSAERPKGSFSTLEIQRTEQGDSAMYLCASSPRDSPVGQETQYFGPGTRLLVL.

The J gene is TRBJ1-1, the V gene TRBV18; D not resolved. In germline, CDR1 is KGHSH, CDR2 LQKENI. The CDR3 loop spans 16 amino acids. V was clipped by 2 bases and J by 1 base, with 14 bases between them. The CDR3 reads CASSPGRPRSNTEAFF. The CDR3 DNA sequence: TGTGCCAGCTCACCAGGTCGCCCTAGATCGAACACTGAAGCTTTCTTT.

V and J are TRBV12-3 or TRBV12-4 and TRBJ1-1; D uncertain. V was pared by 2 bases and J by 11 bases, with 12 bases between. The CDR3 is 12 amino acids. As DNA, the CDR3 is TGTGCCAGCAGTTTAACGAGGAGGGAGGCTTTCTTT. It codes for CASSLTRREAFF.

This chain links TRBV28 with TRBJ1-2, with a tentative D call TRBD1 (6 bases). V lost 6 bases and J lost 4, with 15 bases in between. This CDR3 is built from 14 residues. CDR1 is MDHEN, CDR2 SYDVKM, per germline. The DNA for the CDR3 is TGTGCCAGCAGCCCCTTTGGGGGCACCTATGGCTACACCTTC. Its protein product is CASSPFGGTYGYTF.

This sequence joins TRBV7-8 and TRBJ2-7; 8 bases line up with TRBD1. This CDR3 is 14 amino acids long. The V gene's germline CDR1 is SGHVS and CDR2 FQNEAQ. Unmatched junction bases numbered 3, after V lost 2 bases and J lost 3 bases. In nucleotides, the CDR3 is TGTGCCAGCAGCTTAAGGGACAGGAGCTACGAGCAGTACTTC. It is translated as CASSLRDRSYEQYF.

CDR3 bases: TGCGCCAGCAGCCGAGAACCGGGAGCTACCTACGAGCAGTACTTC. It codes for CASSREPGATYEQYF. This chain uses TRBV4-1 with TRBJ2-7; weak D call: TRBD2 (6 bases). CDR3 length: 15 amino acids. The V end lost 4 bases, the J end lost 2 bases, and 15 bases lay between the germline ends. Germline assignment: CDR1 MGHRA and CDR2 YSYEKL.

The chain links TRBV10-3 to TRBJ2-7, with 8 bases lining up with TRBD1. CDR1 ENHRY and CDR2 SYGVKD come from the germline V gene. The CDR3 contains 15 residues. J gave up 2 bases and V 6 bases, and 9 bases lay outside the gene matches. The CDR3: CAISGADRGTYEQYF. DNA of the CDR3: TGTGCCATCAGCGGGGCCGACAGGGGAACCTACGAGCAGTACTTC.

This chain joins TRBV24-1 and TRBJ1-2; TRBD1 aligns across 11 bases. CDR1 and CDR2 from the germline V gene are KGHDR and SFDVKD. The CDR3 spans 14 residues. J was trimmed by 7 bases and V by 9 bases; bases with no gene match: 9. The CDR3 DNA reads TGTGCCACCCGTCCGGGACAGGGGGTCTCTGGCTACACCTTC. Amino acids: CATRPGQGVSGYTF.

CDR3 sequence reads: CASSQRILEKLFF. The CDR3, as DNA: TGTGCCAGCAGCCAGAGGATCCTTGAAAAACTGTTTTTT. The chain uses TRBV3-1 (or the pseudogene TRBV3-2) and TRBJ1-4, with D uncertain. The V gene lost 3 bases and the J gene lost 7 bases, with 9 bases spanning the gap. Germline V gene sequence: CDR1 LGHDT, CDR2 YNNKEL (reference sequence). The CDR3 runs to 13 residues.

This clone was picked up one time. The CDR3 region has the DNA TGTGCCAGCAGCCCCTCGCGAGATACGCAGTATTTT. It translates to CASSPSRDTQYF. The V gene is TRBV7-8, the J gene TRBJ2-3; no firm D call. This CDR3 has 12 residues. Looked up from germline, CDR1 is SGHVS and CDR2 is FQNEAQ. Trimming removed 5 bases from V and 5 bases from J, with 8 bases in between.

The rearrangement joins TRBV7-2 to TRBJ1-3, with 7 bases matching TRBD1. Germline V gives CDR1 SGHTA, CDR2 FQGNSA. Unmatched junction bases numbered 4, after V lost 0 bases and J lost 8 bases. The CDR3 length is 14 residues. The CDR3: CASSLANRGHTIYF. The CDR3 region has the DNA TGTGCCAGCAGCTTAGCGAACAGGGGACACACCATATATTTT.

The chain combines TRBV6-2 or TRBV6-3 with TRBJ1-1, with a weak D call TRBD1 (6 bases). V lost 0 bases and J 6 bases, leaving 17 bases between the germline ends. Germline CDR1 is MNHEY and CDR2 is SVGEGT. CDR3 length: 16 residues. The CDR3 bases are TGTGCCAGCAGTTACTCGAGGGGGAGTTCGTGGCCTGAAGCTTTCTTT. Its protein product is CASSYSRGSSWPEAFF.

The J gene is TRBJ2-3, the V gene TRBV28; D may be TRBD2 (6 bases). Germline assignment: CDR1 MDHEN and CDR2 SYDVKM. The CDR3 contains 15 residues. V was cut by 3 bases and J by 8 bases, with 18 bases left in between. The CDR3 bases are TGTGCCAGCAGTTTGCCAGGCTTTAGCGGTGCTACGCAGTATTTT. Its translation is CASSLPGFSGATQYF.

This clone has only one observation. The V gene is TRBV28, the J gene TRBJ2-1, with a tentative D call TRBD2 (6 bases). The V and J ends lost 10 bases and 6 bases respectively, with 22 bases between them. In germline, CDR1 is MDHEN, CDR2 SYDVKM. The CDR3 sequence is 15 residues long. For the CDR3, the DNA is TGTGCCACCAAGCCCGGGGGAGTTGGGCGCAATGAGCAGTTCTTC. Residues: CATKPGGVGRNEQFF.

The chain uses TRBV4-3 and TRBJ1-5; D unclear. With 0 bases removed from V and 2 bases from J, the gap between germline ends came to 20 bases. Germline V gene sequence: CDR1 LGHNA, CDR2 YSLEER. This CDR3 spans 19 amino acids. This CDR3 is CASSQDRPRVGRRNQPQHF. The DNA of the CDR3 is TGCGCCAGCAGCCAAGATCGCCCCCGGGTAGGGAGACGCAATCAGCCCCAGCATTTT.

This clone was seen a single time. This chain connects TRBV7-6 to TRBJ2-6; D gene uncertain. Germline CDR1 reads SGHVS; CDR2 reads FNYEAQ. The CDR3 spans 17 residues. Between the trimmed V and J ends, which lost 5 bases and 1 base, there was a span of 15 bases. In DNA form, the CDR3 reads TGTGCCAGCAGCCCCACCCATGGAGCTTCTGGGGCCAACGTCCTGACTTTC. It is translated as CASSPTHGASGANVLTF.

The chain joins TRBV11-3 to TRBJ2-7; 9 nucleotides line up with TRBD1. Losses at the gene ends were 6 bases for V and 3 bases for J; bases not matched to a gene: 6. The CDR3 consists of 14 residues. CDR1 SGHNT and CDR2 YENEEA come from the germline V gene. This CDR3 is CASSRTGENYEQYF. CDR3 nucleotide sequence: TGTGCCAGCAGTCGGACAGGGGAAAACTACGAGCAGTACTTC.

The rearrangement joins TRBV6-5 to TRBJ1-6, with 8 bases aligning to TRBD1. With 6 bases clipped from V and 7 bases from J, the junction kept 5 bases outside the gene matches. Looked up from germline, CDR1 is MNHEY and CDR2 is SVGAGI. This CDR3 comprises 14 residues. As DNA, the CDR3 is TGTGCCAGCAGACTGGGACAGGTGAATTCACCCCTCCACTTT. Its translation: CASRLGQVNSPLHF.

V gene TRBV30 combines with J gene TRBJ2-2; 7 positions agree with TRBD1. The CDR3 has 14 amino acids. In germline, CDR1 is GTSNPN, CDR2 SVGIG (reference sequence). V lost 8 bases and J lost 6; bases outside the gene matches: 12. The chain's CDR3 is CATDAQGVAGELFF. For the CDR3, the DNA is TGTGCCACCGACGCCCAGGGGGTGGCCGGGGAGCTGTTTTTT.

CDR3 sequence: CASTTGPQPQHF. In nucleotides, the CDR3 is TGTGCCAGCACAACAGGACCCCAGCCCCAGCATTTT. This chain links TRBV12-3 or TRBV12-4 with TRBJ1-5, with D possibly matching TRBD1 (5 bases). V was shortened by 7 bases and J by 7 bases, with 11 bases between the two germline ends. The CDR3 contains 12 residues.